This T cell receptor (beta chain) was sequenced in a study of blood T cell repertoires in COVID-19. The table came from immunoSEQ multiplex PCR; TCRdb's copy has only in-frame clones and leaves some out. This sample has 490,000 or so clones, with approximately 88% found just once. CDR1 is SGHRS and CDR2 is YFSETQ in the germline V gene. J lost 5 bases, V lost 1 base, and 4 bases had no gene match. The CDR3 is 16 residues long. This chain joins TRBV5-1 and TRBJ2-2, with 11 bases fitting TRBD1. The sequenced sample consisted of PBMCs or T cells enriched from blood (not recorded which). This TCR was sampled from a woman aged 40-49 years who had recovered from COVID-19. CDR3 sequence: CASSLWDRGRTGELFF. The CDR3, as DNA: TGCGCCAGCAGCTTGTGGGACAGGGGGAGAACCGGGGAGCTGTTTTTT.